One and the same sample provided the 9 T cell receptor beta chains below, sequenced in a study of blood T cell repertoires in COVID-19. Clones were read by immunoSEQ multiplex PCR, and TCRdb kept only the in-frame ones, dropping some. In the table there are 120,000 or so clones, around 68% of which are singletons. The material sequenced was peripheral blood. The receptors here all came from a woman in her sixties with acute or convalescent COVID-19.

There are a few counts of this clone. The CDR3 DNA reads as TGTGCCAGCAGCTTAGCGGGGGGGAGGTTATCTCACGAGCAGTACTTC. Protein product: CASSLAGGRLSHEQYF. V and J are TRBV7-6 and TRBJ2-7; 7 nucleotides match TRBD2. Germline CDR1 reads SGHVS; CDR2 reads FNYEAQ. Germline trimming cut 0 bases from V and 5 bases from J; bases unmatched to any gene: 10. This CDR3 is 16 amino acids long.

This sequence joins TRBV18 and TRBJ2-7, with 7 positions matching TRBD1. V dropped 3 bases and J dropped 2; count of bases not matched to a gene: 4. The CDR3 extends over 14 amino acids. The germline CDR1 and CDR2 sequences are KGHSH and LQKENI. The chain's CDR3 is CASSPGQNTYEQYF. The CDR3 region has the DNA TGTGCCAGCTCACCGGGACAGAACACCTACGAGCAGTACTTC.

This chain uses TRBV19 with TRBJ1-1; D remains unclear. Trimming cost V 4 bases and J 4 bases, with 7 bases left between them. The CDR3 contains 12 residues. Per germline, CDR1 LNHDA and CDR2 SQIVND (reference sequence). CDR3 protein: CASSRAGTEAFF. The CDR3 region has the DNA TGTGCCAGTAGTAGGGCCGGCACTGAAGCTTTCTTT.

This clone was recorded a few times. The chain employs TRBV19 and TRBJ1-2; the D gene is possibly TRBD1 (5 bases). Trimming removed 5 bases from V and 1 base from J, with 11 bases in between. Germline CDR1 reads LNHDA; CDR2 reads SQIVND (reference sequence). The CDR3 length is 14 residues. The CDR3 spells CASSPGLSNYGYTF. In nucleotides, the CDR3 is TGTGCCAGTAGTCCGGGACTGAGTAACTATGGCTACACCTTC.

The chain combines TRBV3-1 (or the pseudogene TRBV3-2) with TRBJ2-2; D uncertain. This CDR3 is 11 amino acids long. The germline gives CDR1 LGHDT, CDR2 YNNKEL (reference sequence). V shed 7 bases and J shed 5 bases, with 5 bases lying between them. The CDR3 region is CASTRTGELFF. CDR3 bases: TGTGCCAGCACGAGGACCGGGGAGCTGTTTTTT.

This rearrangement joins TRBV27 to TRBJ1-2; 8 bases agree with TRBD1. This CDR3 region has 15 residues. Germline assignment: CDR1 MNHEY and CDR2 SMNVEV (reference sequence). The J segment lost 3 bases and the V segment lost 4 bases, leaving 7 bases of the junction unmatched. The CDR3 is CASSSQGGNDYGYTF. Written as DNA, the CDR3 is TGTGCCAGCAGTTCACAGGGGGGTAATGACTATGGCTACACCTTC.

This clone was observed a handful of times. The gene calls are TRBV19 and TRBJ2-1, with a possible D match to TRBD1 (6 bases). V dropped 6 bases and J dropped 5 bases, with 11 bases sitting between them. The CDR3 spans 13 residues. Germline V lookup: CDR1 LNHDA, CDR2 SQIVND (reference sequence). In nucleotides, the CDR3 is TGTGCCAGTAGGAACCAGGGGAACAATGAGCAGTTCTTC. This sequence encodes CASRNQGNNEQFF.

The DNA for the CDR3 is TGCGCCAGCAGCCAAGATTCGGTCGGGGGGGACTATCCATCTAGCACAGATACGCAGTATTTT. As protein: CASSQDSVGGDYPSSTDTQYF. This rearrangement joins TRBV4-3 to TRBJ2-3; 8 bases match TRBD2. CDR1 and CDR2 (germline): LGHNA, YSLEER. V trimming: 0 bases; J trimming: 0 bases; junction bases outside the gene matches: 17. The CDR3 has 21 residues.

This chain links TRBV6-5 with TRBJ2-7, with 9 bases fitting TRBD1. Per germline, CDR1 MNHEY and CDR2 SVGAGI. The CDR3 length is 13 residues. With V trimmed by 5 bases and J by 3 bases, 2 bases remained unmatched. Written as DNA, the CDR3 is TGTGCCAGCAGTAAGGGACAGGGCTACGAGCAGTACTTC. Encoded protein: CASSKGQGYEQYF.